Many counts were recorded for the clone carrying this T cell receptor beta chain. Its antigen is not identified. This CDR3 spans 15 amino acids. Looked up from germline, CDR1 is SQVTM and CDR2 is ANQGSEA. V was pared by 8 bases and J by 0 bases, with 18 bases between. These data are taken from a study of response to subunit inactivated influenza vaccine. Study-wide results and caveats: Authors suggested seasonal influenza vaccinations each recruit few new T cells.

TCRdb used MiXCR to reprocess the RT-PCR reads, holding one entry per CDR3 protein. Among about 520,000 distinct CDR3 sequences listed, roughly 7.9% were seen once. This TCR came from a man aged 50 to 69 who received an inactivated influenza vaccine. The specimen was PBMCs from blood, collected around 2 years after vaccination. This rearrangement joins TRBV29-1 to TRBJ2-3; D not certain. The CDR3 coding sequence is TGCAGCACGACCGGGCGGCTAACTAGCACAGATACGCAGTATTTT. This encodes CSTTGRLTSTDTQYF.